This TCR beta chain was identified during a study of long-term antiretroviral therapy in people with HIV. Each donor had at least one pre-ART and at least two post-ART PBMC samples. They ran version v3.0 of the immunoSEQ assay at survey level. Profiling relied on immunoSEQ multiplex PCR, and the TCRdb table lists in-frame clones only, not all of them. Among approximately 18,000 clones listed, approximately 90% were seen once. Study results and caveats: It was observed that HIV repertoires exhibited narrower CDR3 length ranges than controls. Absence of data on ART adherence, viral resistance or therapy changes was noted.

V was clipped by 1 base and J by 8 bases, with 14 bases between them. CDR3 length: 14 residues. Germline V gene lookup returns CDR1 SEHNR and CDR2 FQNEAQ (reference sequence). Note on this clone: Its antigen is unidentified.

The TCR originated in a woman between 40 and 55 years old with HIV. The sequences come from unsorted PBMCs, collected 0.6 years after starting antiretroviral therapy. The chain couples TRBV7-9 to TRBJ1-2; D unresolved. CDR3 in DNA: TGTGCCAGCAGCTTAGTGGGTCCGGAGAGCGGCTACACCTTC. Amino acid sequence: CASSLVGPESGYTF.